The rows below give T cell receptor beta chains drawn from one sample of a study of cytomegalovirus exposure and HLA in healthy donors. Assay used: immunoSEQ multiplex PCR; TCRdb lists only in-frame clones, some missing. Counted here are around 120,000 clones, more than 65% occurring once; the ten biggest clones make up roughly 4%. What was sequenced was PBMCs. These receptors were taken from a human donor in good health. Both conserved end residues are trimmed from each CDR3.

V	length	CDR3
TRBV9	14	ASSPRDSRSGNTIY
TRBV5-1	12	ASSLGDANTEAF
TRBV6-5	13	ASTVDRVHNSPLH
TRBV10-1	12	ASSEGLADYEQY
TRBV7-2	15	ASSLRAGVGTTDTQY
TRBV28	12	ASSLRQGYYEQY
TRBV2	10	ASRPSSGGYT
TRBV5-6	13	ASSLGQLSGNEQF
TRBV28	15	ASSPQPGQGLLYGYT
TRBV11-2	15	ASRLDGTSGLTYEQY
TRBV5-1	15	ASSFSGQGSNGETQY
TRBV2	15	ASSESPGVSGANVLT
TRBV21-1	14	ASSKEGSGRTDTQY
TRBV28	11	ASEPGLAGAQY
TRBV28	9	ASSWSAAVY
TRBV18	13	ASSPYTGGAYGYT
TRBV29-1	11	SVEAGAYNEQF
TRBV11-2	12	ASSWNRGQETQY
TRBV6-4	14	ASSDGGHISYNEQF
TRBV6-5	14	ASSYSGVAGGNTQY
TRBV2	14	ASSPQDPRGNQPQH
TRBV27	13	ASTHSGGRNTEAF
TRBV23-1	14	ASSQIRGWGNQPQH
TRBV6-4	12	ASSGTGGGYGYT
TRBV14	14	ASSQVGDRVQETQY
TRBV27	16	ASSSQPGLAGERETQY
TRBV4-1	15	ASSANAGTTFYNEQF
TRBV2	13	ASSTGRSSYNEQF
TRBV5-1	13	ASSFSGDRGMGQY
TRBV4-1	12	ASSPTGHTDTQY
TRBV18	14	ASSPEYNRDSYGYT
TRBV28	11	ASSPAAYTEAF
TRBV29-1	12	SVDLRGANYGYT
TRBV20-1	9	SASSGQPQH
TRBV9	13	ASSVAPGNNYGYT
TRBV19	12	ATNRGQNTGELF
TRBV5-6	11	ASSLTRGTEAF
TRBV5-1	15	ASSLDPSGANTGELF
TRBV6-1	13	ASSEGTSDTGELF
TRBV2	11	ASSEQRNYGYT
TRBV19	14	ASSIGGGAVPYEQY
TRBV28	13	ATAAGSGRAGTQY
TRBV27	11	ASSSYITGELF
TRBV2	12	ASSQTRSSYEQY
TRBV5-6	11	ASTRRGLYGYT
TRBV2	12	ASRRVASTDTQY
TRBV7-3	13	ASSFSGSTPDTQY
TRBV29-1	9	SVETGYEQY
TRBV6-1	11	ASSDMRDQPQH